This T cell receptor (beta chain) was documented in a study of shared clonotypes between healthy human individuals. Libraries were prepared by immunoSEQ multiplex PCR; TCRdb keeps only in-frame clonotypes and omits some of them. There are 2,500,000 or so clones in the sample; over 85% occur only once, and about 0.38% lies in the top ten. The J segment lost 9 bases and the V segment lost 5 bases, leaving 7 bases of the junction unmatched. The CDR3 runs to 14 residues. The V gene's germline CDR1 is MDHEN and CDR2 SYDVKM. Study-level points and caveats: Rarefaction exposed incomplete sorted-subset sequencing despite large depth. With few donors, the genetic and exposure-history diversity represented was limited.

From CD4+ cells came CD45RA+ naive and CD45RA-negative memory subsets. As to this clone: Antigen unknown.

Sequences were obtained from naive CD4+ T cells from PBMCs. The subset denotes: CD45RA+ positively selected. The chain combines TRBV28 with TRBJ2-1; 10 nucleotides align to TRBD2. The source of this sequence is a man aged 18 to 30 in good health. Some clones in this sample may be carry-over from other donors' samples. CDR3 DNA: TGTGCCAGCAGTCCGAGCGGGAGGGGTCCTGAGCAGTTCTTC. Protein product: CASSPSGRGPEQFF.